Presented here are 12 T cell receptor beta chains from one specimen sequenced in a study of identical twins. TCRdb processed the 5' RACE reads anew with MiXCR; each CDR3 protein has one entry. The sample carries about 690,000 distinct CDR3 sequences, approximately 6% recorded once. Sequencing was performed on naive T cells sorted from blood. These receptors originate from a young man in good health.

This clonotype was recorded a few times. The chain uses TRBV5-1 and TRBJ1-2; D ambiguous. V lost 3 bases and J 0 bases, leaving 9 bases between the germline ends. In germline, CDR1 is SGHRS, CDR2 YFSETQ. There are 14 residues in the CDR3. The CDR3 DNA reads TGCGCCAGCAGCTCGGAACCCCCTAACTATGGCTACACCTTC. It is translated as CASSSEPPNYGYTF.

The CDR3 nucleotides read TGTGCCAGCAGTTTCAGGGGACTAGCGGGAGGGACTAAAGAGACCCAGTACTTC. It specifies CASSFRGLAGGTKETQYF. The chain joins TRBV28 to TRBJ2-5; 16 bases line up with TRBD2. J was trimmed by 3 bases and V by 3 bases; bases with no gene match: 7. The CDR3 is made up of 18 amino acids. CDR1 is MDHEN and CDR2 is SYDVKM in the germline V gene.

The chain uses TRBV7-6 and TRBJ2-2, with 10 bases aligning to TRBD2. The CDR3 is 23 residues long. The ends lost 2 bases at V and 7 bases at J; junction bases unmatched: 28. The germline CDR1 and CDR2 sequences are SGHVS and FNYEAQ. The CDR3 reads CASSLFVRGRAHKSGRALGELFF. The CDR3 DNA reads as TGTGCCAGCAGCTTATTTGTTCGGGGCAGGGCACACAAAAGCGGGAGGGCCCTCGGGGAGCTGTTTTTT.

This clonotype occurred a few times. The chain's CDR3 is CASSKDLNEKLFF. CDR3 sequence (DNA): TGTGCCAGCTCTAAGGACCTTAATGAAAAACTGTTTTTT. The chain links TRBV18 to TRBJ1-4, with D uncertain. CDR1 is KGHSH and CDR2 is LQKENI in the germline V gene. V lost 6 bases, J lost 4 bases, and 9 bases lay in between. This CDR3 contains 13 residues.

This clonotype showed up many times. The chain employs TRBV3-1 and TRBJ2-2; D unclear. Germline V CDR1 and CDR2: LGHDT, YNNKEL (reference sequence). Trimming removed 6 bases at V and 7 bases at J, with 9 bases between. The CDR3 length is 12 residues. The DNA of the CDR3 is TGTGCCAGCAGTCCTCAGGTCGGGGAGCTGTTTTTT. It translates to CASSPQVGELFF.

This clonotype was counted only a few times. This chain links TRBV6-6 with TRBJ2-1; tentative D call: TRBD2 (5 bases). V was clipped by 0 bases and J by 8 bases, with 5 bases between them. Per germline, CDR1 MNHNY and CDR2 SVGAGI (reference sequence). The CDR3 loop spans 12 amino acids. DNA for the CDR3: TGTGCCAGCAGTTACTCGCGGGATGAGCAGTTCTTC. Translated, it gives CASSYSRDEQFF.

This chain's CDR3 is CASSRTGGRDNEQFF. For the CDR3, the DNA is TGTGCCAGCAGTCGGACAGGGGGCAGGGACAATGAGCAGTTCTTC. V is TRBV12-3 or TRBV12-4 and J is TRBJ2-1; 11 nucleotides match TRBD1. The CDR3 consists of 15 residues. The V segment lost 5 bases and the J segment 5 bases; nucleotides outside the gene matches: 5.

The chain links TRBV5-1 to TRBJ2-5, with TRBD1 matching 9 bases. The CDR3 length is 15 residues. V dropped 4 bases and J dropped 5; count of bases not matched to a gene: 9. Per the germline V gene, CDR1 is SGHRS and CDR2 is YFSETQ. CDR3: CASSQGTGSKETQYF. CDR3 in DNA: TGCGCCAGCAGCCAAGGGACAGGGAGTAAGGAGACCCAGTACTTC.

This clonotype was detected ten times or more. Its ends do not fully match the called genes, so a read error is possible. This rearrangement joins TRBV18 to TRBJ2-3; perhaps TRBD1 as D (5 bases). This CDR3 comprises 13 residues. The germline V gene encodes CDR1 KGHSH and CDR2 LQKENI. Here the CDR3 reads CASSPGLTDTQYF. DNA for the CDR3: TGCGCCAGCAGTCCAGGGCTCACAGATACGCAGTATTTT. The full variable domain, rest sourced from reference TRBV18 and TRBJ2-3, is NAGVMQNPRHLVRRRGQEARLRCSPMKGHSHVYWYRQLPEEGLKFMVYLQKENIIDESGMPKERFSAEFPKEGPSILRIQQVVRGDSAAYFCASSPGLTDTQYFGPGTRLTVL.

Ten or more counts support this clonotype. The chain uses TRBV12-3 or TRBV12-4 and TRBJ2-1, with D tentatively TRBD2 (6 bases). Trimming shortened V by 6 bases and J by 8 bases, and 23 bases separated the two germline ends. This CDR3 region has 16 residues. The CDR3 nucleotides read TGTGCCAGCAGGCGCCTGGAGGGAGTCCCCTGGGATGAGCAGTTCTTC. It specifies CASRRLEGVPWDEQFF.

This chain connects TRBV12-3 or TRBV12-4 to TRBJ1-2, with D possibly TRBD1 on 6 matching bases. This CDR3 has 17 residues. Trimming pared 7 bases from V and 0 bases from J, leaving 21 bases between. The CDR3: CASTSDRSGLANYGYTF. The CDR3, as DNA: TGTGCCAGCACCTCCGACAGGTCGGGGCTAGCTAACTATGGCTACACCTTC.

This clonotype was observed many times. In DNA form, the CDR3 reads TGTGCCAGCAGATGGACAGCAAATGAAGCTTTCTTT. It encodes CASRWTANEAFF. The chain uses TRBV25-1 and TRBJ1-1; the D gene is possibly TRBD1 (6 bases). V was cut by 6 bases and J by 7 bases, with 12 bases left in between. The CDR3 length is 12 residues. Germline V gene sequence: CDR1 MGHDK, CDR2 SYGVNS.